The 8 T cell receptor beta chains below all came from one sample that was sequenced in a study of blood T cell repertoires in COVID-19. Assay: immunoSEQ multiplex PCR; the TCRdb copy retains only in-frame clones and omits some. The repertoire holds 200,000 to 250,000 clones, about four fifths seen once, with approximately 4.9% in the top ten. Material: PBMCs or T cells enriched from blood (not recorded which). Every receptor here comes from a woman between 50 and 59 years old who had been exposed to COVID-19.

The chain carries TRBV11-3 and TRBJ2-7; TRBD2 is a possible D gene (6 bases). The CDR3 extends over 12 amino acids. Trimming pared 5 bases from V and 6 bases from J, leaving 11 bases between. Germline V CDR1 and CDR2: SGHNT, YENEEA. The CDR3 DNA follows: TGTGCCAGCAGCCCCCCAGCGGGCGAGCAGTACTTC. This codes for CASSPPAGEQYF. The complete variable domain, with remaining parts taken from reference TRBV11-3 and TRBJ2-7, reads EAGVVQSPRYKIIEKKQPVAFWCNPISGHNTLYWYLQNLGQGPELLIRYENEEAVDDSQLPKDRFSAERLKGVDSTLKIQPAELGDSAVYLCASSPPAGEQYFGPGTRLTVT.

This clone was seen just once. The V and J genes are TRBV21-1 and TRBJ2-5; the D call of TRBD1 is as the table states it, not checked on the DNA. TRBV21-1 counts as a pseudogene. The CDR3 has 19 residues. CDR3 sequence: CASSKLPPRDRGFLETQYF. DNA of the CDR3: TGTGCCAGCAGCAAACTACCCCCAAGGGACAGGGGCTTCCTAGAGACCCAGTACTTC.

This clone showed up just once. V is TRBV2 and J is TRBJ2-7, with 8 bases matching TRBD2. Per the germline V gene, CDR1 is SNHLY and CDR2 is FYNNEI. The V gene end was trimmed by 4 bases and the J gene end by 6 bases; junction bases not matched to a gene: 11. The CDR3 sequence is 15 residues long. Here the CDR3 DNA reads TGTGCCAGCAGTGGAACCGGGACTAGAGTGAGCGAGCAGTACTTC. Encoded protein: CASSGTGTRVSEQYF.

The chain carries TRBV6-6 and TRBJ1-2; D uncertain. The CDR3 spans 12 residues. V gave up 3 bases and J gave up 6 bases, with 8 bases separating them. Germline CDR1 and CDR2: MNHNY and SVGAGI (reference sequence). The CDR3 DNA is TGTGCCAGCAGTTATTTGCAGGATGGCTACACCTTC. Protein sequence: CASSYLQDGYTF.

This clone has a single count. The chain has TRBV27 and TRBJ1-2; 8 bases are a match to TRBD1. Per germline, CDR1 MNHEY and CDR2 SMNVEV (reference sequence). The V and J ends lost 3 bases and 2 bases, in that order; junction bases with no gene match: 11. CDR3 size: 17 residues. In DNA, the CDR3 is TGTGCCAGCAGTTTCCACCCGCCGACAGGGGAGAACTATGGCTACACCTTC. The encoded protein is CASSFHPPTGENYGYTF.

The chain joins TRBV5-6 to TRBJ2-7; D might be TRBD1 (5 bases). The CDR3 has 15 amino acids. Germline V lookup: CDR1 SGHDT, CDR2 YYEEEE. V lost 5 bases, J lost 4 bases, and 19 bases lay in between. This chain's CDR3 is CASSYQGRRAYEQYF. In nucleotides, the CDR3 is TGTGCCAGCAGTTACCAGGGCAGAAGGGCGTACGAGCAGTACTTC.

V is TRBV3-1 (or the pseudogene TRBV3-2) and J is TRBJ2-3; 8 bases are shared with TRBD1. Losses at the gene ends were 1 base for V and 3 bases for J; bases not matched to a gene: 6. The CDR3 is 16 residues long. Germline-derived CDR1 and CDR2 are LGHDT and YNNKEL (reference sequence). The CDR3 here is CASSQVGQGWTDTQYF. CDR3 sequence (DNA): TGTGCCAGCAGCCAAGTAGGACAGGGTTGGACAGATACGCAGTATTTT.

The J gene is TRBJ1-1, the V gene TRBV28; D gene ambiguous. The germline V gene encodes CDR1 MDHEN and CDR2 SYDVKM. V was trimmed by 7 bases and J by 5 bases, leaving 8 bases between them. The CDR3 is 11 amino acids. The CDR3 protein is CASTGRTEAFF. The CDR3 region has the DNA TGTGCCAGCACGGGGAGGACTGAAGCTTTCTTT.